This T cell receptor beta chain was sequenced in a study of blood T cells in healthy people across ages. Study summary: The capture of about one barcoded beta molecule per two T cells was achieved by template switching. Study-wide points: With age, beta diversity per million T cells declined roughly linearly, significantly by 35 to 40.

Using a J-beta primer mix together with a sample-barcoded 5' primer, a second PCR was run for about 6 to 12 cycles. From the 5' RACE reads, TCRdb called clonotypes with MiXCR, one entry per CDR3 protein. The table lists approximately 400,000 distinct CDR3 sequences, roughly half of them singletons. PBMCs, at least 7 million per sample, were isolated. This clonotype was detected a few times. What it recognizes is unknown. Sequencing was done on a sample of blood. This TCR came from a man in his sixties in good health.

In DNA form, the CDR3 reads TGCAGCGTTGAAGTGGGCCTGGCTACGCAGTACTTC. Translation: CSVEVGLATQYF. The chain links TRBV29-1 to TRBJ2-4; D ambiguous. V lost 1 base and J lost 13, with 14 bases in between. The CDR3 is made up of 12 amino acids. Germline V lookup: CDR1 SQVTM, CDR2 ANQGSEA.